This T cell receptor beta chain was sequenced in a study of siplizumab effects on memory and regulatory T cells. TCRdb keeps only in-frame clones here, not all; method: immunoSEQ multiplex PCR. The sample contains roughly 13,000 clones, more than 40% of which appear only once. Germline V gives CDR1 SEHNR, CDR2 FQNEAQ (reference sequence). The CDR3 sequence is 14 residues long. V was pared by 2 bases and J by 0 bases, with 4 bases between. This clone showed up just a few times. Its antigen is currently unknown. Study observations and caveats: Naive T cells appeared more varied than memory cells and looked like key alloresponse contributors. Solely a minor proportion of alloreactive clones could be assigned to unstimulated subsets. Suppression by proliferating Tregs derived from siplizumab cultures was not verified.

Coculturing at 37°C lasted over five days for the mixed lymphocyte reaction cells. The sample was CFSE-low (dividing) CD4+ T cells sorted from an allogeneic mixed lymphocyte reaction. This TCR was recovered from a human donor in good health; the cells came from an allogeneic mixed lymphocyte reaction. The chain recombines TRBV7-9 with TRBJ1-4; D is ambiguous. CDR3 bases: TGTGCCAGCAGCTTATCCCCAACTAATGAAAAACTGTTTTTT. Amino acid sequence: CASSLSPTNEKLFF.